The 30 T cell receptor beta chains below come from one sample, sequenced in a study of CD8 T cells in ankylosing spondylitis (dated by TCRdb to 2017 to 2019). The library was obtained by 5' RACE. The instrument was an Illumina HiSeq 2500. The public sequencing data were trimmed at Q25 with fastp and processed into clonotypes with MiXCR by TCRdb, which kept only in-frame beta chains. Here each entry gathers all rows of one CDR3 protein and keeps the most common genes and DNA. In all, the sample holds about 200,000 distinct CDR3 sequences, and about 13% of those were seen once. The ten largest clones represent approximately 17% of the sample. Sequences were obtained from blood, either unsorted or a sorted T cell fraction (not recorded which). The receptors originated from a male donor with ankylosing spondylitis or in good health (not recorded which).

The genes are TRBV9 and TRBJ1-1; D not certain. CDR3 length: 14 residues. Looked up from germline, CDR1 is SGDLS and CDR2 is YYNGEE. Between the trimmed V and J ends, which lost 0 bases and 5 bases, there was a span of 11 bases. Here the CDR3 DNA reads TGTGCCAGCAGCGTAGGGACGAGGAAGACTGAAGCTTTCTTT. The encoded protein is CASSVGTRKTEAFF.

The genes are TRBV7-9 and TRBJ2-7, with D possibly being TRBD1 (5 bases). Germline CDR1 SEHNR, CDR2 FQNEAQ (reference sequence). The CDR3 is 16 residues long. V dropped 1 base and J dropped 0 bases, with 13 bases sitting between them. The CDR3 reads CASSLVAGADSYEQYF. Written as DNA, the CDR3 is TGTGCCAGCAGCTTAGTCGCTGGGGCAGACTCCTACGAGCAGTACTTC.

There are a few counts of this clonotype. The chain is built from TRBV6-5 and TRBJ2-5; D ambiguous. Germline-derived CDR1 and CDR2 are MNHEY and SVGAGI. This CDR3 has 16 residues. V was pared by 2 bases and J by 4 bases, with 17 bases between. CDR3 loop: CASSYPYTRVGETQYF. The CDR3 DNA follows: TGTGCCAGCAGTTACCCATACACCCGCGTGGGAGAGACCCAGTACTTC.

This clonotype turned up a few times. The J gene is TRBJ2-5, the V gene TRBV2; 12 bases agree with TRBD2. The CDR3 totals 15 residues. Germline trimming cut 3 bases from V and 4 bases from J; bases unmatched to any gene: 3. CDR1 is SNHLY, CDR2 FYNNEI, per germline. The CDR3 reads CASSEEGLAGETQYF. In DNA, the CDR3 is TGTGCCAGCAGTGAGGAGGGACTAGCGGGAGAGACCCAGTACTTC.

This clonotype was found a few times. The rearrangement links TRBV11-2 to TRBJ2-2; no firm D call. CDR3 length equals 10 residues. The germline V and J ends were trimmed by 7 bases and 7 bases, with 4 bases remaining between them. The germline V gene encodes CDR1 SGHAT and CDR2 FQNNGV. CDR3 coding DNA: TGTGCCAGCAAAAGCGGGGAGCTGTTTTTT. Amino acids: CASKSGELFF.

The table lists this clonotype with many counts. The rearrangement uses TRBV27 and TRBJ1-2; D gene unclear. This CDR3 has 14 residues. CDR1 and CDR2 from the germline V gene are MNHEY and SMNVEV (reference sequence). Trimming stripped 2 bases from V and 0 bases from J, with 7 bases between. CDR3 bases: TGTGCCAGCAGTTTAGGAAGTACTAACTATGGCTACACCTTC. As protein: CASSLGSTNYGYTF.

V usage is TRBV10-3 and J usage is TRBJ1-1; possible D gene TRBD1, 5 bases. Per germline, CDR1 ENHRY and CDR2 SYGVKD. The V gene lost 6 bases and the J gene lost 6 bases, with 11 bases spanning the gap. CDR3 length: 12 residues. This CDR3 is CAISDQGPEAFF. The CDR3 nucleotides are TGTGCCATCAGCGACCAGGGTCCTGAAGCTTTCTTT.

As DNA, the CDR3 is TGCGCCAGCAGCCAAGCGGTGGGGCAAGAGACCCAGTACTTC. Translated, it gives CASSQAVGQETQYF. This sequence joins TRBV4-1 and TRBJ2-5, with unresolved D. CDR3 length: 14 amino acids. The ends were cut back, 1 base at V and 2 bases at J, with 8 bases in the middle. Germline lookup yields CDR1 MGHRA and CDR2 YSYEKL.

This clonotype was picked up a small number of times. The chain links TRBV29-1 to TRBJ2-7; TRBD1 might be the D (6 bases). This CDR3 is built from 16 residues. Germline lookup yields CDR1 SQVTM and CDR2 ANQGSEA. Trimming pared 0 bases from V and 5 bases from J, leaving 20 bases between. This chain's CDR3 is CSVEDQGQAGVDEQYF. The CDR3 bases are TGCAGCGTTGAAGATCAAGGTCAGGCAGGGGTCGACGAGCAGTACTTC.

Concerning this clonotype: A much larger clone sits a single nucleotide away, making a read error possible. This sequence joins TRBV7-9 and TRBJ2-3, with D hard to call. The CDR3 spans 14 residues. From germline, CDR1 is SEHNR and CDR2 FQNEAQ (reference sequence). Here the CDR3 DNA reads TGTGCCAGAAGCTTAGGTGTAAGCACAGATACGCAGTATTTT. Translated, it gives CARSLGVSTDTQYF.

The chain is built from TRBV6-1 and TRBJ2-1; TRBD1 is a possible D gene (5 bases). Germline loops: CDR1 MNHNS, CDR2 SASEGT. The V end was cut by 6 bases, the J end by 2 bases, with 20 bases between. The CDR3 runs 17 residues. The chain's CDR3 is CASSTRAGMDPYNEQFF. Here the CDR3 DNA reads TGTGCCAGCAGCACAAGGGCAGGGATGGACCCCTACAATGAGCAGTTCTTC.

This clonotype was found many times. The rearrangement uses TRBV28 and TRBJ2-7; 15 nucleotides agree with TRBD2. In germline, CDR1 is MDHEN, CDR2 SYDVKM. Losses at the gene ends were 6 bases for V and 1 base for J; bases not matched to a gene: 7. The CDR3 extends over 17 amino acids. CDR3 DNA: TGTGCCAGCAGCTCGCCGGGACTAGCGGGAGGTTCCTACGAGCAGTACTTC. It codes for CASSSPGLAGGSYEQYF. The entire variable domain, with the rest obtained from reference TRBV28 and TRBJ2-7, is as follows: DVKVTQSSRYLVKRTGEKVFLECVQDMDHENMFWYRQDPGLGLRLIYFSYDVKMKEKGDIPEGYSVSREKKERFSLILESASTNQTSMYLCASSSPGLAGGSYEQYFGPGTRLTVT.

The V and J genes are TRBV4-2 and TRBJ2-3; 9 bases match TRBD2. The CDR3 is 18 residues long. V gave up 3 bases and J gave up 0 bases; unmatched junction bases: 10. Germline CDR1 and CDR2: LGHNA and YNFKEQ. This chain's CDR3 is CASSQGGGGPLSTDTQYF. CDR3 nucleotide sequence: TGTGCCAGCAGCCAGGGCGGGGGGGGCCCTCTAAGCACAGATACGCAGTATTTT.

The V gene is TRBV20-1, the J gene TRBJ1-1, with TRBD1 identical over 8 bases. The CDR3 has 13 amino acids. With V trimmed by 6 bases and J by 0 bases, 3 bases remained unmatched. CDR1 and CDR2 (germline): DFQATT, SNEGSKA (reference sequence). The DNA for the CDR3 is TGCAGTGCAACGGACAGGGTGAACACTGAAGCTTTCTTT. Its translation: CSATDRVNTEAFF.

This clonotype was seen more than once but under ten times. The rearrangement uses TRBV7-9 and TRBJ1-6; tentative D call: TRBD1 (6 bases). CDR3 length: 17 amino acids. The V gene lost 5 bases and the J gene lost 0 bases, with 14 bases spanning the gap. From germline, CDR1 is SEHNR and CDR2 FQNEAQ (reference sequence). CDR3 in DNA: TGTGCCAGCAGCGGGGGCGATTGGAGCTCCTATAATTCACCCCTCCACTTT. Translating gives CASSGGDWSSYNSPLHF.

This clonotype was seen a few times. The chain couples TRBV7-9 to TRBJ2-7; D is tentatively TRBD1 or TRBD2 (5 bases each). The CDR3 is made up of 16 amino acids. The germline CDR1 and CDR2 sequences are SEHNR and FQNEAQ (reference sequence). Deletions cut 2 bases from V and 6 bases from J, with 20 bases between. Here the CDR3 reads CASSLPGHRAGGEQYF. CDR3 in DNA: TGTGCCAGCAGCTTACCCGGACATAGGGCTGGAGGCGAGCAGTACTTC.

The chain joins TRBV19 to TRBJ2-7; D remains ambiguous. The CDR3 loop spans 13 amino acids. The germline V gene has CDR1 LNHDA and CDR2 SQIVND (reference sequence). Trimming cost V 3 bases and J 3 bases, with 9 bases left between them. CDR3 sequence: CASSILLDYEQYF. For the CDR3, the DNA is TGTGCCAGTAGTATCCTGCTCGACTACGAGCAGTACTTC.

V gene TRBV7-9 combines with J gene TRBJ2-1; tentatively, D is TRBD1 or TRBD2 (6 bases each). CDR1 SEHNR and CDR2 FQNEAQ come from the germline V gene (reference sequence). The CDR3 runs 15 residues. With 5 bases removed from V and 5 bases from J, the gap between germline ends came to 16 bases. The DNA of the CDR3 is TGTGCCAGCAGCCCCCCGGGGGCGGGTAACAATGAGCAGTTCTTC. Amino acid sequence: CASSPPGAGNNEQFF.

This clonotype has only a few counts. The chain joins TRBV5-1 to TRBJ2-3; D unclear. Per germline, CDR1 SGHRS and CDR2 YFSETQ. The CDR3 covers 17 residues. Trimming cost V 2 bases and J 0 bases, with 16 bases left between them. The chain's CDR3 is CASSLRRPLSSTDTQYF. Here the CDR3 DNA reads TGCGCCAGCAGCTTAAGGCGACCGTTATCTAGCACAGATACGCAGTATTTT.

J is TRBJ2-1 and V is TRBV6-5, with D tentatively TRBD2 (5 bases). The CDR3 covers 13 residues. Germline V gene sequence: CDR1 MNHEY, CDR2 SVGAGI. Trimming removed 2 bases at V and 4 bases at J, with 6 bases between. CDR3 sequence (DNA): TGTGCCAGCAGTTACGAGGGTTACAATGAGCAGTTCTTC. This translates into CASSYEGYNEQFF.

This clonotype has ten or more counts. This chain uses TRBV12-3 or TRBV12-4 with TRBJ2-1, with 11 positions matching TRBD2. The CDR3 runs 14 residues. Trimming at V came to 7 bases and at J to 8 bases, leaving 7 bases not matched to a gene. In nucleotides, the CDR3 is TGTGCCAGCAAACTAGCGGGAGCCCCGGATGAGCAGTTCTTC. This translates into CASKLAGAPDEQFF.

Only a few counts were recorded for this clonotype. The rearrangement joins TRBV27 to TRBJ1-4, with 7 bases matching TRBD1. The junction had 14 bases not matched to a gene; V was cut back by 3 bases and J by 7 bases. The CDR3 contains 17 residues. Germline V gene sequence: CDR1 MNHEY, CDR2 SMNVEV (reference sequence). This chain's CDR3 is CASSFLTPTGMGEKLFF. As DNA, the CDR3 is TGTGCCAGCAGTTTCCTAACCCCGACAGGGATGGGTGAAAAACTGTTTTTT.

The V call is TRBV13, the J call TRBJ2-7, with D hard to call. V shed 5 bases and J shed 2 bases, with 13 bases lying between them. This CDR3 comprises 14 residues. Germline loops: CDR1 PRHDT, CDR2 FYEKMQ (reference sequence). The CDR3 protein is CASSPGQPAYEQYF. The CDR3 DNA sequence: TGTGCCAGCAGCCCTGGGCAGCCCGCCTACGAGCAGTACTTC.

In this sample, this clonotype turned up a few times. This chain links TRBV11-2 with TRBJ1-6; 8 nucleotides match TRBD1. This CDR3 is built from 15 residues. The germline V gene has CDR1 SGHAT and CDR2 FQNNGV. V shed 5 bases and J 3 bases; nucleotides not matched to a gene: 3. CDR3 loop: CASSPTGVYNSPLHF. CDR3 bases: TGTGCCAGCAGCCCGACAGGGGTCTATAATTCACCCCTCCACTTT. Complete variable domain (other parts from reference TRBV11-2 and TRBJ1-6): EAGVAQSPRYKIIEKRQSVAFWCNPISGHATLYWYQQILGQGPKLLIQFQNNGVVDDSQLPKDRFSAERLKGVDSTLKIQPAKLEDSAVYLCASSPTGVYNSPLHFGNGTRLTVT.

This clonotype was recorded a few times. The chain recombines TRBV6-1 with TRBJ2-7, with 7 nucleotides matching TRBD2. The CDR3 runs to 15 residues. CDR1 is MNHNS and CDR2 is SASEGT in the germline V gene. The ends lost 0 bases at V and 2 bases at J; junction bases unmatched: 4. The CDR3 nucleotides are TGTGCCAGCAGTGAAGCGATACGGGGGGCCTACGAGCAGTACTTC. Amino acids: CASSEAIRGAYEQYF.

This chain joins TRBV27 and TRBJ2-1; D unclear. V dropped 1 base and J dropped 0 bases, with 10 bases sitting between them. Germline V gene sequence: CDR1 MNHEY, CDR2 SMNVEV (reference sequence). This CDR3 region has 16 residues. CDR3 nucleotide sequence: TGTGCCAGCAGTTTATATCAGGATAGCTCCTACAATGAGCAGTTCTTC. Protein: CASSLYQDSSYNEQFF.

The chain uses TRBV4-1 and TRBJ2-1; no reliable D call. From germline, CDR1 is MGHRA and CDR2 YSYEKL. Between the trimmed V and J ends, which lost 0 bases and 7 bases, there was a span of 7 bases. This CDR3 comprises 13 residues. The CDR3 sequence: CASSQESSNEQFF. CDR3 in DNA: TGCGCCAGCAGCCAAGAGTCGTCGAATGAGCAGTTCTTC.

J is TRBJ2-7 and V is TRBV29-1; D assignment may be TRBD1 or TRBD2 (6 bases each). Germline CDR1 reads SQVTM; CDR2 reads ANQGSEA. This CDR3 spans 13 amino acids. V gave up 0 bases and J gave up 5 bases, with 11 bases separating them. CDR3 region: CSVEEVGGHEQYF. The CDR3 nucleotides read TGCAGCGTTGAAGAGGTCGGGGGCCACGAGCAGTACTTC.

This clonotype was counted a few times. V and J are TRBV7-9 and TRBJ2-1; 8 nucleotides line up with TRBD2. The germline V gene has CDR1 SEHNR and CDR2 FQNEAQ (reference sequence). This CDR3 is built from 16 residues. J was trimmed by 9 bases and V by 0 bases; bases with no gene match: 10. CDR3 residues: CASSLAGTSGVSEQFF. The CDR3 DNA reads TGTGCCAGCAGCTTAGCGGGAACTAGCGGAGTGAGTGAGCAGTTCTTC.

This CDR3 reads CASSPDRSNQPQHF. Written as DNA, the CDR3 is TGTGCCAGCAGCCCGGACAGGAGCAATCAGCCCCAGCATTTT. The rearrangement uses TRBV12-3 or TRBV12-4 and TRBJ1-5, with TRBD1 identical over 7 bases. The CDR3 has 14 residues. V lost 6 bases to trimming and J lost 1 base; unmatched junction nucleotides: 3.